Here is one T cell receptor beta chain with its context. Its antigen is still unknown. The data were taken from a study of radiation and T cells in renal cell carcinoma. Study-level background: Nephrectomy followed 15 Gy stereotactic body radiation by 4 weeks.

CDR1 and CDR2 from the germline V gene are SGHRS and YFSETQ. Trimming stripped 1 base from V and 0 bases from J, with 11 bases between. The CDR3 runs to 17 residues. Time point here: baseline pretreatment blood. Treatment given: 15 Gy SBRT to primary tumor, nephrectomy 4 weeks later. Blood was sampled at baseline, 2 weeks and 4 weeks after SBRT. The tumor was a clear cell renal cell carcinoma. Assay used: immunoSEQ multiplex PCR; TCRdb lists only in-frame clones, some missing. The sample carries approximately 90,000 clones, about 86% recorded once. Study-level results: Top tumor clonotypes rose in blood 2 weeks post-radiation, then contracted.

This TCR was sampled from a man aged 50-59 years with renal cell carcinoma. V usage is TRBV5-1 and J usage is TRBJ1-6; D gene unclear. This sample comprised blood, obtained from a patient whose treatment included radiotherapy and nephrectomy. The CDR3 region has the DNA TGCGCCAGCAGCTTGACCCAGTCGAGCTCCTATAATTCACCCCTCCACTTT. This encodes CASSLTQSSSYNSPLHF.